What follows are 16 T cell receptor beta chains derived from one specimen sequenced in a study of T cell repertoires in cytomegalovirus infection. TCRdb called the reads again in MiXCR, with one record for every CDR3 protein. The table lists around 180,000 distinct CDR3 sequences, roughly 27% of them singletons. The specimen sequenced was PBMCs. The source of these receptors is a human donor in good health (CMV status not recorded). Some clones in this sample may be carry-over from other donors' samples.

The table lists this clonotype with many counts. The chain employs TRBV6-1 and TRBJ1-2; TRBD1 agrees at 9 bases. V was pared by 6 bases and J by 1 base, with 15 bases of the junction left unmatched. This CDR3 contains 18 residues. Germline lookup yields CDR1 MNHNS and CDR2 SASEGT. The CDR3: CASRKEWTGTGFNYGYTF. In DNA form, the CDR3 reads TGTGCCAGCAGGAAGGAGTGGACCGGGACAGGGTTTAACTATGGCTACACCTTC.

This clonotype turned up a few times. The V gene is TRBV6-2 or TRBV6-3, the J gene TRBJ2-1, with 8 positions matching TRBD1. V was clipped by 6 bases and J by 3 bases; unmatched bases: 10. Germline V gene lookup returns CDR1 MNHEY and CDR2 SVGEGT. The CDR3 totals 16 residues. CDR3 DNA sequence: TGTGCCAGCAGACCCCTCACGGACAGGGACTACAATGAGCAGTTCTTC. Its protein product is CASRPLTDRDYNEQFF.

This clonotype was counted ten times or more. The chain couples TRBV2 to TRBJ2-7; D not certain. Trimming cost V 4 bases and J 3 bases, with 10 bases left between them. The germline V gene encodes CDR1 SNHLY and CDR2 FYNNEI. The CDR3 contains 13 residues. The CDR3 loop reads CASSAPFNYEQYF. The CDR3 bases are TGTGCCAGCAGTGCCCCATTTAACTACGAGCAGTACTTC. The full variable domain, with the rest looked up from reference TRBV2 and TRBJ2-7, is EPEVTQTPSHQVTQMGQEVILRCVPISNHLYFYWYRQILGQKVEFLVSFYNNEISEKSEIFDDQFSVERPDGSNFTLKIRSTKLEDSAMYFCASSAPFNYEQYFGPGTRLTVT.

This clonotype was observed a few times. The V call is TRBV2, the J call TRBJ1-5, with D unresolved. The CDR3 length is 12 residues. CDR1 is SNHLY and CDR2 is FYNNEI in the germline V gene. V was cut by 4 bases and J by 7 bases, with 8 bases left in between. Here the CDR3 DNA reads TGTGCCAGCAGTGGGGAGGACCAGCCCCAGCATTTT. This gives the protein CASSGEDQPQHF.

This clonotype was counted a few times. The V call is TRBV19, the J call TRBJ1-2, with unresolved D. V lost 5 bases and J 8 bases, leaving 18 bases between the germline ends. CDR1 is LNHDA, CDR2 SQIVND, per germline (reference sequence). This CDR3 comprises 14 residues. CDR3 amino acids: CASSSDRFHKGYTF. The CDR3 DNA sequence: TGTGCCAGTAGTTCTGACCGGTTTCACAAGGGCTACACCTTC.

This clonotype was seen many times. The chain employs TRBV7-6 and TRBJ2-1, with TRBD2 identical over 8 bases. J lost 5 bases, V lost 4 bases, and 4 bases had no gene match. There are 14 residues in the CDR3. The germline gives CDR1 SGHVS, CDR2 FNYEAQ. CDR3 amino acids: CASSSLRGDNEQFF. The CDR3 nucleotides read TGTGCCAGCAGCTCCTTGCGGGGGGACAATGAGCAGTTCTTC. The full variable domain, with the rest looked up from reference TRBV7-6 and TRBJ2-1, is GAGVSQSPRYKVTKRGQDVALRCDPISGHVSLYWYRQALGQGPEFLTYFNYEAQQDKSGLPNDRFSAERPEGSISTLTIQRTEQRDSAMYRCASSSLRGDNEQFFGPGTRLTVL.

This sequence joins TRBV10-3 and TRBJ1-4, with 9 nucleotides matching TRBD1. The junction had 4 bases not matched to a gene; V was cut back by 2 bases and J by 0 bases. The CDR3 covers 17 residues. Germline values: CDR1 ENHRY, CDR2 SYGVKD. The CDR3: CAISEGTGRSTNEKLFF. The CDR3 coding sequence is TGTGCCATCAGTGAGGGGACAGGGCGATCAACTAATGAAAAACTGTTTTTT.

This sequence joins TRBV6-2 or TRBV6-3 and TRBJ1-5; D gene uncertain. The CDR3 contains 14 residues. The V end lost 2 bases, the J end lost 1 base, and 6 bases lay between the germline ends. Per germline, CDR1 MNHEY and CDR2 SVGEGT. The CDR3 coding sequence is TGTGCCAGCAGTTACAGGGCCAGCAATCAGCCCCAGCATTTT. Translating it yields CASSYRASNQPQHF.

The V gene is TRBV12-3 or TRBV12-4, the J gene TRBJ2-1; D is ambiguous. The ends were cut back, 5 bases at V and 0 bases at J, with 11 bases in the middle. The CDR3 contains 15 residues. CDR3 sequence: CASSRSPSSYNEQFF. The CDR3 coding sequence is TGTGCCAGCAGTCGTAGCCCCTCCTCCTACAATGAGCAGTTCTTC.

This clonotype showed up just a few times. This chain joins TRBV6-2 or TRBV6-3 and TRBJ1-5, with 8 positions matching TRBD1. The CDR3 is made up of 14 amino acids. CDR1 and CDR2 (germline): MNHEY, SVGEGT. The trim removed 5 bases at V and 6 bases at J, leaving 6 bases unmatched. The CDR3 DNA sequence: TGTGCCAGCAGTCCTCAGGGGGCTAGTCAGCCCCAGCATTTT. It specifies CASSPQGASQPQHF.

Only a few counts were recorded for this clonotype. V gene TRBV7-9 combines with J gene TRBJ1-1; maybe TRBD1 (6 bases). V lost 3 bases and J 3 bases, leaving 11 bases between the germline ends. The CDR3 spans 14 residues. Germline V gene lookup returns CDR1 SEHNR and CDR2 FQNEAQ (reference sequence). The chain's CDR3 is CASSLIQGHTEAFF. DNA of the CDR3: TGTGCCAGCAGCTTGATTCAGGGGCACACTGAAGCTTTCTTT.

The V call is TRBV2, the J call TRBJ1-4; TRBD1 matches 7 bases. The length of the CDR3 is 15 residues. V lost 5 bases to trimming and J lost 5 bases; unmatched junction nucleotides: 8. CDR1 and CDR2 from the germline V gene are SNHLY and FYNNEI. Written as DNA, the CDR3 is TGTGCCAGCAGTTCCCTACAGGGGATGAATGAAAAACTGTTTTTT. Translated, it gives CASSSLQGMNEKLFF. The whole variable domain, remainder taken from reference TRBV2 and TRBJ1-4, is EPEVTQTPSHQVTQMGQEVILRCVPISNHLYFYWYRQILGQKVEFLVSFYNNEISEKSEIFDDQFSVERPDGSNFTLKIRSTKLEDSAMYFCASSSLQGMNEKLFFGSGTQLSVL.

The rearrangement uses TRBV2 and TRBJ1-1; D is ambiguous. The V end lost 1 base, the J end lost 3 bases, and 6 bases lay between the germline ends. Germline values: CDR1 SNHLY, CDR2 FYNNEI. This CDR3 is 13 amino acids long. The CDR3 loop reads CASSEGDHTEAFF. The CDR3 coding sequence is TGTGCCAGCAGTGAAGGGGATCACACTGAAGCTTTCTTT.

The table lists this clonotype with many counts. The rearrangement links TRBV7-8 to TRBJ1-5, with D hard to call. Deletions cut 5 bases from V and 2 bases from J, with 19 bases between. In germline, CDR1 is SGHVS, CDR2 FQNEAQ. The length of the CDR3 is 17 residues. CDR3 sequence (DNA): TGTGCCAGCAGCCCCCTGAATATACCTGGCGGCAATCAGCCCCAGCATTTT. This sequence encodes CASSPLNIPGGNQPQHF.

This chain uses TRBV6-1 with TRBJ2-2; D tentatively fits TRBD1 or TRBD2 (5 bases each). The CDR3 runs 15 residues. With 0 bases removed from V and 4 bases from J, the gap between germline ends came to 9 bases. From germline, CDR1 is MNHNS and CDR2 SASEGT. The CDR3 is CASSEANGGTGELFF. The CDR3 coding sequence is TGTGCCAGCAGTGAAGCGAATGGGGGCACCGGGGAGCTGTTTTTT.

The V and J genes are TRBV2 and TRBJ2-7; the match to TRBD2 covers 7 bases. The germline CDR1 and CDR2 sequences are SNHLY and FYNNEI. The trim removed 6 bases at V and 4 bases at J, leaving 3 bases unmatched. CDR3 size: 12 residues. CDR3: CASRVGGYEQYF. CDR3 coding DNA: TGTGCCAGCAGGGTGGGGGGGTACGAGCAGTACTTC.